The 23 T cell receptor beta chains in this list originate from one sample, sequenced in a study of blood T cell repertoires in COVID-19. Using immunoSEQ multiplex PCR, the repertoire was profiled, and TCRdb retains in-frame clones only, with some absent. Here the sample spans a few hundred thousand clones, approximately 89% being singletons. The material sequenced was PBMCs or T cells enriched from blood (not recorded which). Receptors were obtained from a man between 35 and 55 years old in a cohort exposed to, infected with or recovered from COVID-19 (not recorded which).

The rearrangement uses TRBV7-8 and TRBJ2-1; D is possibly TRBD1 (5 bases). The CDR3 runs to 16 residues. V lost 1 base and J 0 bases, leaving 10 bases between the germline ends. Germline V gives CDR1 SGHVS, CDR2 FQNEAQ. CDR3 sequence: CASSLGTRSSYNEQFF. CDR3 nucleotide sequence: TGTGCCAGCAGCTTAGGGACACGGAGCTCCTACAATGAGCAGTTCTTC.

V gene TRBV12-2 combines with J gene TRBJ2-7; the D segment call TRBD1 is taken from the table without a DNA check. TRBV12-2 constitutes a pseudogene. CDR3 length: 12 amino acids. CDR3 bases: TGTGCAAGTCGCCCGGGACAGGGGGAGCAGTACTTC. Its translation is CASRPGQGEQYF.

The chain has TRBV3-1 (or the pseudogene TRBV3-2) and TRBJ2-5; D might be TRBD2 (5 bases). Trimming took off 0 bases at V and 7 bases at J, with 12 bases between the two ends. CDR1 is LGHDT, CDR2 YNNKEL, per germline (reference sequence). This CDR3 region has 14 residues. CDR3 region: CASSQEAAVSTQYF. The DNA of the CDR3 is TGTGCCAGCAGCCAAGAAGCGGCCGTTTCGACCCAGTACTTC.

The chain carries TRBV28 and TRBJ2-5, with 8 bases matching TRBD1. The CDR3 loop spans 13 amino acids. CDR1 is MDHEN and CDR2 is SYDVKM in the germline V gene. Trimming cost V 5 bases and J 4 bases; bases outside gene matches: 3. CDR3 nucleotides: TGTGCCAGCAGTATACAGGGGGGAGAGACCCAGTACTTC. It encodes CASSIQGGETQYF. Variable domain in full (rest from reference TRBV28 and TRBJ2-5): DVKVTQSSRYLVKRTGEKVFLECVQDMDHENMFWYRQDPGLGLRLIYFSYDVKMKEKGDIPEGYSVSREKKERFSLILESASTNQTSMYLCASSIQGGETQYFGPGTRLLVL.

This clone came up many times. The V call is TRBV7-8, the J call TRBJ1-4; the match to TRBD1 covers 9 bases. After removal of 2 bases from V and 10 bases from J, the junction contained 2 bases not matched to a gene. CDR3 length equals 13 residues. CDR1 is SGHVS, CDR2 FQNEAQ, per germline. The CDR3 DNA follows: TGTGCCAGCAGCTTATTGACAGGGGGAAAACTGTTTTTT. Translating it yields CASSLLTGGKLFF. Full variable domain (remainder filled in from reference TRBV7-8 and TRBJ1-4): GAGVSQSPRYKVAKRGQDVALRCDPISGHVSLFWYQQALGQGPEFLTYFQNEAQLDKSGLPSDRFFAERPEGSVSTLKIQRTQQEDSAVYLCASSLLTGGKLFFGSGTQLSVL.

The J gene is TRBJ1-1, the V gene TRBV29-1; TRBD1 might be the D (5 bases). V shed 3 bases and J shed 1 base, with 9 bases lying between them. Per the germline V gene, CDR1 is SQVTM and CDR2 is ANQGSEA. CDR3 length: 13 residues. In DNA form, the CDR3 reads TGCAGCGTTGAGTCCCAGGGGAACACTGAAGCTTTCTTT. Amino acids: CSVESQGNTEAFF. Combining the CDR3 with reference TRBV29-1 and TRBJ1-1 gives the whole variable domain SAVISQKPSRDICQRGTSLTIQCQVDSQVTMMFWYRQQPGQSLTLIATANQGSEATYESGFVIDKFPISRPNLTFSTLTVSNMSPEDSSIYLCSVESQGNTEAFFGQGTRLTVV.

This chain's CDR3 is CASSQEVGATQGKLFF. CDR3 in DNA: TGCGCCAGCAGCCAAGAGGTGGGGGCGACCCAGGGAAAACTGTTTTTT. This chain uses TRBV4-1 with TRBJ1-4, with a tentative D call TRBD1 (6 bases). The CDR3 consists of 16 residues. The germline V gene has CDR1 MGHRA and CDR2 YSYEKL. V was shortened by 0 bases and J by 10 bases, with 18 bases between the two germline ends.

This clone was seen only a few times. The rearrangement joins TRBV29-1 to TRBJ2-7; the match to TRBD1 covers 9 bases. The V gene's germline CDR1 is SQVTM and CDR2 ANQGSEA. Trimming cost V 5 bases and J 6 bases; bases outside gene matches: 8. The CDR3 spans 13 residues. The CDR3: CSVLRDREGEQYF. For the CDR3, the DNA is TGCAGCGTTCTCCGGGACAGGGAAGGCGAGCAGTACTTC.

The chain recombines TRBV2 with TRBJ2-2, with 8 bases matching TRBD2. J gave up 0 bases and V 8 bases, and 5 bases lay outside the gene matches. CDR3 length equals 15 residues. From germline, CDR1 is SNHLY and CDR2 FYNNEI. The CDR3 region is CASQKRESNTGELFF. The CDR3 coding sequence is TGTGCCAGCCAAAAGCGGGAGTCGAACACCGGGGAGCTGTTTTTT.

The CDR3 sequence: CSAGTGRRAFF. As DNA, the CDR3 is TGCAGTGCCGGGACAGGGAGAAGAGCTTTCTTT. This chain links TRBV20-1 with TRBJ1-1; TRBD1 matches 9 bases. The V gene end was trimmed by 6 bases and the J gene end by 10 bases; junction bases not matched to a gene: 6. The CDR3 totals 11 residues. Germline assignment: CDR1 DFQATT and CDR2 SNEGSKA (reference sequence).

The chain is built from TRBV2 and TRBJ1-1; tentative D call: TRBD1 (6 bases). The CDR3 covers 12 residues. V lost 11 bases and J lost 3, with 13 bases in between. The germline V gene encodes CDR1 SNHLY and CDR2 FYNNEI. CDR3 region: CAGNREDTEAFF. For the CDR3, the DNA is TGTGCCGGCAACAGGGAAGACACTGAAGCTTTCTTT.

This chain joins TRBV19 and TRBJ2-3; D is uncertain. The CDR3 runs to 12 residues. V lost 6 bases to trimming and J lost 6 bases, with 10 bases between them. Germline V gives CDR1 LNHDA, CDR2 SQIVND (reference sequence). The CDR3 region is CASSPSQDTQYF. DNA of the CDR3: TGTGCCAGTAGCCCGTCGCAGGATACGCAGTATTTT.

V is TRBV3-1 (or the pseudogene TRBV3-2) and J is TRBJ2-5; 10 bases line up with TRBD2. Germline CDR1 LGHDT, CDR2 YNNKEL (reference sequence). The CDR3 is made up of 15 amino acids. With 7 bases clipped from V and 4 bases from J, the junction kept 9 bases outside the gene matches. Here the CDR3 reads CASTNYQREGETQYF. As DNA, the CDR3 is TGTGCCAGCACCAACTACCAGCGGGAGGGAGAGACCCAGTACTTC.

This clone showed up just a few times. Written as DNA, the CDR3 is TGTGCCACAGGGTACACCGGGGAGCTGTTTTTT. Translated, it gives CATGYTGELFF. The chain uses TRBV10-3 and TRBJ2-2; D might be TRBD1 (5 bases). V was pared by 10 bases and J by 3 bases, with 6 bases between. This CDR3 region has 11 residues. Per the germline V gene, CDR1 is ENHRY and CDR2 is SYGVKD.

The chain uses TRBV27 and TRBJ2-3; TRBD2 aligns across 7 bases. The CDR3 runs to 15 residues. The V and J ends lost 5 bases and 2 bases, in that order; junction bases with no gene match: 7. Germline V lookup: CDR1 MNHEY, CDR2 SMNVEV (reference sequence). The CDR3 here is CASSGAGVNTDTQYF. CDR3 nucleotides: TGTGCCAGCAGTGGGGCGGGAGTAAACACAGATACGCAGTATTTT.

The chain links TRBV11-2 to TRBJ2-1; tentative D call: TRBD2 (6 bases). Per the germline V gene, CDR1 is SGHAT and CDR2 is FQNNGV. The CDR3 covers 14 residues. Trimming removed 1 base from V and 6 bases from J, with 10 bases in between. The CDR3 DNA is TGTGCCAGCAGCTTAGTTCGGGGGAGCAATGAGCAGTTCTTC. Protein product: CASSLVRGSNEQFF.

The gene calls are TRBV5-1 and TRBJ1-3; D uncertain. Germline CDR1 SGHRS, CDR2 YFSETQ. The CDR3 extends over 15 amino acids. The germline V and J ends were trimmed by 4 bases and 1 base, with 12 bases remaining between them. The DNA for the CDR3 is TGCGCCAGCAGCCCTACTGGACTTTCTGGAAACACCATATATTTT. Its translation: CASSPTGLSGNTIYF.

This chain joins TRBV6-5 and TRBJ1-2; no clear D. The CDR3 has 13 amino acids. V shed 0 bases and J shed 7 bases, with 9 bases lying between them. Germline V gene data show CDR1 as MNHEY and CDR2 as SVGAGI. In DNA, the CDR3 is TGTGCCAGCAGTTACTCAATTCGCAGTGGCTACACCTTC. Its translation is CASSYSIRSGYTF.

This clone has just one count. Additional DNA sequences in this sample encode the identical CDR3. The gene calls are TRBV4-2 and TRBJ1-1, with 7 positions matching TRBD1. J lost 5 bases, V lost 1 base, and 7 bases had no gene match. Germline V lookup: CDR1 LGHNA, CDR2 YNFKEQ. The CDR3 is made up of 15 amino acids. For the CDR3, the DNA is TGTGCCAGCAGCCAAGGGGTAGGGGGCAGGACTGAAGCTTTCTTT. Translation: CASSQGVGGRTEAFF.

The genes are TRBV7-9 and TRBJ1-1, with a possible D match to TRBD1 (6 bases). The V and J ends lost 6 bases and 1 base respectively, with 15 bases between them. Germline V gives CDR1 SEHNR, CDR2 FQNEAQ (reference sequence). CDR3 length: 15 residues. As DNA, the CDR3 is TGTGCCAGCAGGGTGGGGGCCCAAGAGAACACTGAAGCTTTCTTT. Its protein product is CASRVGAQENTEAFF.

The CDR3 region is CASSVRQGSYGYTF. CDR3 nucleotide sequence: TGTGCCAGCAGTGTAAGACAGGGATCCTATGGCTACACCTTC. V and J are TRBV25-1 and TRBJ1-2; TRBD1 matches at 7 bases. Trimming took 4 bases from V and 4 from J; bases not matched to a gene: 6. The V gene's germline CDR1 is MGHDK and CDR2 SYGVNS. The CDR3 totals 14 residues.

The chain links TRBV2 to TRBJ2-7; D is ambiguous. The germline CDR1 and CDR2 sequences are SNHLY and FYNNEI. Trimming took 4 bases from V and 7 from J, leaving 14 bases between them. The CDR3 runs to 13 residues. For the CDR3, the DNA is TGTGCCAGCAGTGTCCTAGAGTCGAGTGAGCAGTACTTC. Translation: CASSVLESSEQYF.

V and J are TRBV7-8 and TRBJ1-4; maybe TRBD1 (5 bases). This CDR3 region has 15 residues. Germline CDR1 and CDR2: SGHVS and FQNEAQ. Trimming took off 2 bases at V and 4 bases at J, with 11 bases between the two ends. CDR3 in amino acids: CASSLQGRLNEKLFF. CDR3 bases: TGTGCCAGCAGCTTACAGGGCAGACTTAATGAAAAACTGTTTTTT. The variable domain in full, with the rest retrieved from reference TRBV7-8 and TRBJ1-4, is GAGVSQSPRYKVAKRGQDVALRCDPISGHVSLFWYQQALGQGPEFLTYFQNEAQLDKSGLPSDRFFAERPEGSVSTLKIQRTQQEDSAVYLCASSLQGRLNEKLFFGSGTQLSVL.